Below are 31 T cell receptor beta chains sequenced from a single sample in a study of T cells in lung cancer brain metastases. Clones were sequenced by immunoSEQ multiplex PCR, and TCRdb holds only the in-frame ones, with some missing. The table shows roughly 5,000 clones, with over 65% occurring only once. Sequenced material: tumor tissue from a brain metastasis. The source is a woman between 45 and 60 years old with non-small cell lung cancer that had spread to the brain.

This clone was recorded a few times. The chain carries TRBV30 and TRBJ1-1; the match to TRBD1 covers 12 bases. The germline V gene has CDR1 GTSNPN and CDR2 SVGIG (reference sequence). The length of the CDR3 is 13 residues. Trimming took 3 bases from V and 13 from J; bases not matched to a gene: 9. The CDR3 reads CAWRGTGGANGFF. CDR3 coding DNA: TGTGCCTGGAGGGGGACAGGGGGCGCAAATGGTTTCTTT. Based on the CDR3 plus reference TRBV30 and TRBJ1-1, the full variable domain is SQTIHQWPATLVQPVGSPLSLECTVEGTSNPNLYWYRQAAGRGLQLLFYSVGIGQISSEVPQNLSASRPQDRQFILSSKKLLLSDSGFYLCAWRGTGGANGFFGQGTRLTVV.

The J gene is TRBJ2-7, the V gene TRBV27, with 7 bases identical to TRBD1. The V and J ends lost 6 bases and 2 bases, in that order; junction bases with no gene match: 7. Per the germline V gene, CDR1 is MNHEY and CDR2 is SMNVEV (reference sequence). There are 14 residues in the CDR3. DNA of the CDR3: TGTGCCAGCAGCAGAACAGGGGCCGCCTACGAGCAGTACTTC. This codes for CASSRTGAAYEQYF.

In this sample, this clone turned up once. The chain links TRBV21-1 to TRBJ1-5. TRBV21-1 is given as a pseudogene. This CDR3 is built from 12 residues. The CDR3 nucleotides read TGTGCCACCCTACAAGGATTTCAGCCCCAGCATTTT. It is translated as CATLQGFQPQHF.

The V gene is TRBV7-2, the J gene TRBJ2-1, with D tentatively TRBD1 or TRBD2 (5 bases each). The CDR3 is 17 residues long. V shed 6 bases and J shed 0 bases, with 18 bases lying between them. Germline V CDR1 and CDR2: SGHTA, FQGNSA. The CDR3 DNA sequence: TGTGCCAGCAGTTCATCAGGGTCTGCGGGCTCCTACAATGAGCAGTTCTTC. This translates into CASSSSGSAGSYNEQFF.

The chain recombines TRBV18 with TRBJ1-3; weak D call: TRBD1 (6 bases). The CDR3 contains 16 residues. The V gene's germline CDR1 is KGHSH and CDR2 LQKENI. V was pared by 2 bases and J by 0 bases, with 11 bases between. CDR3 sequence reads: CASSPWDISSGNTIYF. DNA for the CDR3: TGTGCCAGCTCACCATGGGACATCAGCTCTGGAAACACCATATATTTT.

V is TRBV28 and J is TRBJ2-1; 12 bases fit TRBD2. The CDR3 has 16 amino acids. Germline CDR1 is MDHEN and CDR2 is SYDVKM. Losses at the gene ends were 8 bases for V and 5 bases for J; bases not matched to a gene: 10. This CDR3 reads CASRGMLAGGDNEQFF. DNA of the CDR3: TGTGCCAGCCGAGGTATGCTAGCGGGAGGGGACAATGAGCAGTTCTTC. The full variable domain, with the rest looked up from reference TRBV28 and TRBJ2-1, is DVKVTQSSRYLVKRTGEKVFLECVQDMDHENMFWYRQDPGLGLRLIYFSYDVKMKEKGDIPEGYSVSREKKERFSLILESASTNQTSMYLCASRGMLAGGDNEQFFGPGTRLTVL.

The rearrangement uses TRBV28 and TRBJ2-5; D call uncertain. V shed 6 bases and J shed 5 bases, with 7 bases lying between them. The CDR3 totals 11 residues. CDR1 and CDR2 from the germline V gene are MDHEN and SYDVKM. CDR3 amino acids: CASSPAETQYF. For the CDR3, the DNA is TGTGCCAGCAGCCCCGCGGAGACCCAGTACTTC.

The rearrangement uses TRBV9 and TRBJ2-3, with unresolved D. The length of the CDR3 is 15 residues. Germline CDR1 SGDLS, CDR2 YYNGEE. Trimming left V 4 bases short and J 1 base short, with 13 bases between. The CDR3 region is CASSRSPGRTDTQYF. The CDR3 coding sequence is TGTGCCAGCAGCCGGAGTCCGGGCCGCACAGATACGCAGTATTTT.

The chain joins TRBV29-1 to TRBJ2-7; 9 bases line up with TRBD1. Germline CDR1 SQVTM, CDR2 ANQGSEA. CDR3 length: 14 amino acids. With V trimmed by 3 bases and J by 2 bases, 5 bases remained unmatched. CDR3 sequence: CSVDGTGYPYEQYF. The CDR3 DNA sequence: TGCAGCGTTGATGGGACAGGGTACCCCTACGAGCAGTACTTC.

This clone has only one observation. J is TRBJ2-7 and V is TRBV10-2; no firm D call. Germline-derived CDR1 and CDR2 are WSHSY and SAAADI. The CDR3 spans 12 residues. V dropped 7 bases and J dropped 3 bases, with 10 bases sitting between them. CDR3 DNA sequence: TGCGCCAGCATGGATGGGGACTACGAGCAGTACTTC. This gives the protein CASMDGDYEQYF.

The chain recombines TRBV30 with TRBJ2-7; D perhaps matches TRBD1 (6 bases). CDR3 length: 12 residues. Germline V CDR1 and CDR2: GTSNPN, SVGIG (reference sequence). V dropped 5 bases and J dropped 3 bases, with 11 bases sitting between them. DNA for the CDR3: TGTGCCTGGGGGAGCAGGGGCTACGAGCAGTACTTC. This codes for CAWGSRGYEQYF.

This chain joins TRBV7-9 and TRBJ2-5; unclear D gene. The CDR3 is 14 residues long. Trimming cost V 2 bases and J 3 bases, with 10 bases left between them. In germline, CDR1 is SEHNR, CDR2 FQNEAQ (reference sequence). The CDR3 sequence: CASSLTEIEETQYF. CDR3 DNA sequence: TGTGCCAGCAGCTTAACGGAGATCGAAGAGACCCAGTACTTC.

The chain joins TRBV28 to TRBJ1-1; D may be TRBD1 (5 bases). The V gene lost 6 bases and the J gene lost 7 bases, with 12 bases spanning the gap. Germline V gene data show CDR1 as MDHEN and CDR2 as SYDVKM. The CDR3 runs to 12 residues. CDR3: CASRVRDREAFF. In nucleotides, the CDR3 is TGTGCCAGCAGGGTTCGGGACCGTGAAGCTTTCTTT.

This clone has a single count. The chain is built from TRBV9 and TRBJ2-7, with 7 bases lining up with TRBD2. Trimming took 4 bases from V and 2 from J; bases not matched to a gene: 6. CDR1 SGDLS and CDR2 YYNGEE come from the germline V gene. The CDR3 totals 14 residues. The CDR3 reads CASSPPAGAYEQYF. The CDR3 DNA reads as TGTGCCAGCAGCCCCCCCGCGGGGGCCTACGAGCAGTACTTC.

The chain recombines TRBV18 with TRBJ2-3; possible D gene TRBD1, 6 bases. The germline V gene has CDR1 KGHSH and CDR2 LQKENI. Trimming took 3 bases from V and 5 from J, leaving 9 bases between them. The CDR3 loop spans 13 amino acids. This CDR3 is CASSPGHRDTQYF. Written as DNA, the CDR3 is TGTGCCAGCTCACCGGGACATCGAGATACGCAGTATTTT.

This chain connects TRBV4-3 to TRBJ2-5; TRBD2 aligns across 10 bases. Germline loops: CDR1 LGHNA, CDR2 YSLEER. The CDR3 runs 16 residues. V trimming: 1 base; J trimming: 0 bases; junction bases outside the gene matches: 2. The CDR3: CASSQGLAGNQETQYF. CDR3 bases: TGCGCCAGCAGCCAAGGACTAGCGGGTAACCAAGAGACCCAGTACTTC.

The chain employs TRBV7-2 and TRBJ2-2, with TRBD2 identical over 7 bases. The V gene end was trimmed by 5 bases and the J gene end by 0 bases; junction bases not matched to a gene: 3. Germline lookup yields CDR1 SGHTA and CDR2 FQGNSA. This CDR3 has 15 residues. CDR3 sequence: CASSMGGANTGELFF. CDR3 in DNA: TGTGCCAGCAGCATGGGGGGGGCGAACACCGGGGAGCTGTTTTTT. The full variable domain, completed using reference TRBV7-2 and TRBJ2-2, is GAGVSQSPSNKVTEKGKDVELRCDPISGHTALYWYRQSLGQGLEFLIYFQGNSAPDKSGLPSDRFSAERTGGSVSTLTIQRTQQEDSAVYLCASSMGGANTGELFFGEGSRLTVL.

This clone was picked up one time. This chain links TRBV18 with TRBJ2-5; maybe TRBD2 (6 bases). The ends were cut back, 1 base at V and 2 bases at J, with 11 bases in the middle. This CDR3 has 15 residues. Germline CDR1 KGHSH, CDR2 LQKENI. CDR3 nucleotides: TGTGCCAGCTCACCACGGGACGGGACTCAAGAGACCCAGTACTTC. Its protein product is CASSPRDGTQETQYF.

There are a few counts of this clone. The rearrangement links TRBV4-2 to TRBJ2-7; D possibly corresponds to TRBD2 (6 bases). Between the trimmed V and J ends, which lost 0 bases and 2 bases, there was a span of 8 bases. CDR1 is LGHNA, CDR2 YNFKEQ, per germline. The CDR3 sequence is 14 residues long. CDR3 amino acids: CASSQDGRPYEQYF. As DNA, the CDR3 is TGTGCCAGCAGCCAAGACGGGAGACCCTACGAGCAGTACTTC.

The V call is TRBV28, the J call TRBJ2-5; 10 positions agree with TRBD1. After removal of 6 bases from V and 5 bases from J, the junction contained 9 bases not matched to a gene. Germline lookup yields CDR1 MDHEN and CDR2 SYDVKM. CDR3 length: 15 amino acids. The CDR3 region has the DNA TGTGCCAGCAGCCGTGGGACAGGGGTAAGGGAGACCCAGTACTTC. Translating it yields CASSRGTGVRETQYF.

The V and J genes are TRBV7-2 and TRBJ1-2; D is perhaps TRBD1 (6 bases). The length of the CDR3 is 16 residues. V lost 5 bases and J 2 bases, leaving 18 bases between the germline ends. Germline V gene sequence: CDR1 SGHTA, CDR2 FQGNSA. The CDR3 sequence: CASSRPPGQENYGYTF. CDR3 coding DNA: TGTGCCAGCAGCCGCCCTCCGGGACAAGAAAACTATGGCTACACCTTC.

The chain links TRBV4-2 to TRBJ1-1; 7 bases line up with TRBD1. Germline CDR1 and CDR2: LGHNA and YNFKEQ. V shed 1 base, J shed 7 bases, and the junction held 6 bases outside the gene matches. The CDR3 contains 14 residues. The CDR3 protein is CASSQADREVEAFF. The CDR3 nucleotides read TGTGCCAGCAGCCAAGCCGACAGGGAAGTTGAAGCTTTCTTT.

This sequence joins TRBV4-2 and TRBJ1-2; no clear D gene. V shed 0 bases and J shed 4 bases, with 9 bases lying between them. Germline V gene sequence: CDR1 LGHNA, CDR2 YNFKEQ. The CDR3 has 14 amino acids. CDR3 bases: TGTGCCAGCAGCCAAGATACGACCATCTATGGCTACACCTTC. This codes for CASSQDTTIYGYTF.

This clone turned up a few times. The chain couples TRBV28 to TRBJ2-3; D ambiguous. The CDR3 loop spans 14 amino acids. Per germline, CDR1 MDHEN and CDR2 SYDVKM. The V end was cut by 2 bases, the J end by 0 bases, with 6 bases between. This chain's CDR3 is CASSLILSTDTQYF. In DNA, the CDR3 is TGTGCCAGCAGTTTAATACTGAGCACAGATACGCAGTATTTT.

CDR3 region: CASSQDRSTGNTIYF. The DNA of the CDR3 is TGTGCCAGCAGCCAGGACAGGTCGACTGGAAACACCATATATTTT. The chain combines TRBV5-4 with TRBJ1-3; 7 positions agree with TRBD1. The CDR3 is made up of 15 amino acids. Germline-derived CDR1 and CDR2 are SGHNT and YYREEE (reference sequence). With 4 bases clipped from V and 2 bases from J, the junction kept 6 bases outside the gene matches.

A note on this clone: A junction end diverges from the germline sequence, so it may reflect a read error. Other DNA variants within this sample encode the same CDR3. The chain is built from TRBV6-5 and TRBJ2-2, with TRBD1 matching over 8 bases. The CDR3 spans 16 residues. Germline V gives CDR1 MNHEY, CDR2 SVGAGI. CDR3: CASSYQQGAITGELFF. CDR3 in DNA: TGTGCCAGCAGTTACCAGCAGGGGGCGATCACCGGGGAACTGTTTTTT.

This chain links TRBV30 with TRBJ1-1, with D unresolved. CDR1 and CDR2 (germline): GTSNPN, SVGIG (reference sequence). The CDR3 has 13 residues. Trimming removed 5 bases at V and 0 bases at J, with 10 bases between. As DNA, the CDR3 is TGTGCCTGGTCAGAACTCATGAACACTGAAGCTTTCTTT. Residues: CAWSELMNTEAFF.

The count of this clone is one. V and J are TRBV7-2 and TRBJ1-5; D possibly corresponds to TRBD1 (6 bases). Germline V CDR1 and CDR2: SGHTA, FQGNSA. V was cut by 1 base and J by 6 bases, with 10 bases left in between. CDR3 length: 14 amino acids. The CDR3 nucleotides are TGTGCCAGCAGCTTAGACTACAGGGCTCAGCCCCAGCATTTT. This gives the protein CASSLDYRAQPQHF.

This sequence joins TRBV9 and TRBJ2-3; 7 bases fit TRBD2. This CDR3 comprises 15 residues. Trimming removed 2 bases from V and 3 bases from J; junction bases left unmatched: 6. The germline V gene has CDR1 SGDLS and CDR2 YYNGEE. The CDR3 DNA is TGTGCCAGCAGCGTTGGGGCGGGAGTAACAGATACGCAGTATTTT. This encodes CASSVGAGVTDTQYF. Filled out from reference TRBV9 and TRBJ2-3, the complete variable domain reads DSGVTQTPKHLITATGQRVTLRCSPRSGDLSVYWYQQSLDQGLQFLIQYYNGEERAKGNILERFSAQQFPDLHSELNLSSLELGDSALYFCASSVGAGVTDTQYFGPGTRLTVL.

This sequence joins TRBV7-2 and TRBJ1-1; TRBD1 matches at 7 bases. This CDR3 has 16 amino acids. Losses at the gene ends were 5 bases for V and 7 bases for J; bases not matched to a gene: 16. From germline, CDR1 is SGHTA and CDR2 FQGNSA. CDR3 DNA: TGTGCCAGCAGCCCGCACGAAACAGGGGCCTGGGGTGAAGCTTTCTTT. This gives the protein CASSPHETGAWGEAFF.

The chain carries TRBV5-1 and TRBJ2-7, with D possibly matching TRBD2 (6 bases). Trimming took 0 bases from V and 7 from J, leaving 11 bases between them. The germline CDR1 and CDR2 sequences are SGHRS and YFSETQ. The CDR3 totals 13 residues. DNA of the CDR3: TGCGCCAGCAGCTTGGCCACGGCGGGAGAGCAGTACTTC. Its protein product is CASSLATAGEQYF.